This paragraph covers one T cell receptor (beta chain) sequence. PCR amplification relied on 60 Vbeta primers (plus 13 Jbeta primers). The assay was immunoSEQ multiplex PCR, and TCRdb's table has in-frame clones only and misses some. The table includes about 160,000 clones, roughly 83% detected once. These data originate in a study of cytomegalovirus exposure and HLA in healthy donors. Germline V gene data show CDR1 as WSHSY and CDR2 as SAAADI. V lost 6 bases, J lost 5 bases, and 6 bases stayed unmatched. The CDR3 is 14 residues long. This TCR was sampled from a boy aged 2 to 9 in good health and CMV-seronegative. Material: PBMCs. This rearrangement joins TRBV10-2 to TRBJ2-1, with 8 bases aligning to TRBD2. This CDR3 reads CASRREAGDNEQFF. DNA of the CDR3: TGCGCCAGCAGGCGGGAAGCGGGGGACAATGAGCAGTTCTTC.